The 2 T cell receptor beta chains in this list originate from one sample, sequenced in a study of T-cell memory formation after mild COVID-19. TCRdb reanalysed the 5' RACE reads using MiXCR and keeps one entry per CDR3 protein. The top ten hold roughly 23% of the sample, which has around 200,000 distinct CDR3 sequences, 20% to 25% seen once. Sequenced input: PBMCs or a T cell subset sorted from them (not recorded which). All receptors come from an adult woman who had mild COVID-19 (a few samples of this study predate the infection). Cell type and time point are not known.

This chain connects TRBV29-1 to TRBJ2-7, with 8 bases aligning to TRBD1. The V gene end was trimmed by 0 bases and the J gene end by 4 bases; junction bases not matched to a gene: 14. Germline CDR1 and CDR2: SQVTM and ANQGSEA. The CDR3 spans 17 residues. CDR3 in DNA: TGCAGCGTTGAAGATCGGGCAGGGGGCGACCGAGTATACGAGCAGTACTTC. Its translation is CSVEDRAGGDRVYEQYF.

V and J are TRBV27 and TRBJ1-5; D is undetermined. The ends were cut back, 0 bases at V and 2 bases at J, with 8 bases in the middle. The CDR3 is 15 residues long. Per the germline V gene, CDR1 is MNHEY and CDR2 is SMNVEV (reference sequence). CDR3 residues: CASSLSGSGNQPQHF. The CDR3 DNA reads TGTGCCAGCAGTTTATCAGGGTCGGGCAATCAGCCCCAGCATTTT.